The entry that follows covers one T cell receptor (beta chain) sequence. The source of the sample is a study of T cell changes during pregnancy in multiple sclerosis. This CDR3 has 13 residues. V shed 4 bases, J shed 5 bases, and the junction held 4 bases outside the gene matches. Germline V gene data show CDR1 as SSHAT and CDR2 as FNYEAQ (reference sequence). Assay used: immunoSEQ multiplex PCR; TCRdb lists only in-frame clones, some missing. The sample holds roughly 69,000 clones, about nine tenths seen once. The V and J genes are TRBV7-7 and TRBJ2-5, with 7 nucleotides matching TRBD2. Sequencing used peripheral blood, obtained in the second trimester of pregnancy. The receptor comes from a female donor with multiple sclerosis, enrolled in a pregnancy study. The CDR3 here is CASSSGEGETQYF. As DNA, the CDR3 is TGTGCCAGCAGCTCTGGGGAGGGCGAGACCCAGTACTTC.